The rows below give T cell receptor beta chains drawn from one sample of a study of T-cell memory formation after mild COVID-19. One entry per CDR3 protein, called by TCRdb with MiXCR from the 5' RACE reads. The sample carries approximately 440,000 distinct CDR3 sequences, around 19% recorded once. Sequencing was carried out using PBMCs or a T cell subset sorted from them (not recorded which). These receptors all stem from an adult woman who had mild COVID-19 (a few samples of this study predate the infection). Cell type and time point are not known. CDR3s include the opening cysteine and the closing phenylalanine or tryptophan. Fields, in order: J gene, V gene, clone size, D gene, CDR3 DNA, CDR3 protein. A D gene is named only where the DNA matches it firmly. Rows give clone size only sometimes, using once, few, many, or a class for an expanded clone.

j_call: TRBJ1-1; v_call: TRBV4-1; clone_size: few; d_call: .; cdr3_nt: TGCGCCAGCAGCCAACCCTGGGGCCTCATGAACACTGAAGCTTTCTTT; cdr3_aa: CASSQPWGLMNTEAFF
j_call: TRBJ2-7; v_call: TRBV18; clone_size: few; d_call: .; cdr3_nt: TGTGCCAGCTCAGGAAAGGGCTTAGACGAGCAGTACTTC; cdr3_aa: CASSGKGLDEQYF
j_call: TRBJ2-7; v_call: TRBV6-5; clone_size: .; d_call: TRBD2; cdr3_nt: TGTGCCAGCAGTCAAACTAGCGGGAGTCGGGGAGAGCAGTACTTC; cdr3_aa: CASSQTSGSRGEQYF
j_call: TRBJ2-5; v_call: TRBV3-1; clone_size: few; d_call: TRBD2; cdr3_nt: TGTGCCAGCAGCATACGGACTAGCGGATGGGAGACCCAGTACTTC; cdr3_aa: CASSIRTSGWETQYF
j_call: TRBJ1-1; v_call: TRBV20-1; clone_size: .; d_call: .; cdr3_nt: TGCAGTGCAAACCAAGGAGGGGTCACGAACACTGAAGCTTTCTTT; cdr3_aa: CSANQGGVTNTEAFF
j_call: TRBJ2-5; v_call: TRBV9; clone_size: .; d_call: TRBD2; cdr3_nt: TGTGCCAGCAGCCCGAAGCTAGCGGATCAAGAGACCCAGTACTTC; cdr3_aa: CASSPKLADQETQYF
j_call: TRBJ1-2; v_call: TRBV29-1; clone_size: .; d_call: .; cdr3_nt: TGCAGCGTAGTAGAGTCGACAAAAAATTATGGCTACACCTTC; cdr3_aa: CSVVESTKNYGYTF
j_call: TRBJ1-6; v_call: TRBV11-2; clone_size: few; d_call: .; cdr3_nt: TGTGCCAGCAGCACCCCGGACAGAGCTCGGGATTCACCCCTCCACTTT; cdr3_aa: CASSTPDRARDSPLHF
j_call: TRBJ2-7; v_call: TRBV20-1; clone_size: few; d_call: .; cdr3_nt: TGCAGTGCTAGACGGATTCTCGTCACGGTTGGCGAGCAGTACTTC; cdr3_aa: CSARRILVTVGEQYF
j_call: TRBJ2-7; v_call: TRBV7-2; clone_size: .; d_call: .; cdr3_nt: TGTGCCAGCAGCTTACGCGACAGACCGTACGAGCAGTACTTC; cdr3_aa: CASSLRDRPYEQYF
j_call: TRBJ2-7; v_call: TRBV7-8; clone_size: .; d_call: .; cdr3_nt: TGTGCCAGCAGCTTAATGGTGGGGACCGGGTACGAGCAGTACTTC; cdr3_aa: CASSLMVGTGYEQYF
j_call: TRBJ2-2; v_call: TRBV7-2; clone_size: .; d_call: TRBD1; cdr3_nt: TGTGCCAGCAGTCCTACAGGGGGCGCAGCCGGGGAGCTGTTTTTT; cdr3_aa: CASSPTGGAAGELFF
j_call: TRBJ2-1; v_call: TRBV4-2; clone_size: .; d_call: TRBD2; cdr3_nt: TGTGCCAGCAGCCAAGTTAGCGGGGGGGGCGACAATGAGCAGTTCTTC; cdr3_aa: CASSQVSGGGDNEQFF
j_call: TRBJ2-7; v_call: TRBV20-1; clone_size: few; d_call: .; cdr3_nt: TGCAGTGCTAGAGACGGGGGCCTCTCCTACGAGCAGTACTTC; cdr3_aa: CSARDGGLSYEQYF
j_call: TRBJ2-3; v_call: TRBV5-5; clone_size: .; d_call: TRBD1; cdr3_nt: TGTGCCAGCAGCCCGAGACAGGGTTTGGGGGATACGCAGTATTTT; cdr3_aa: CASSPRQGLGDTQYF
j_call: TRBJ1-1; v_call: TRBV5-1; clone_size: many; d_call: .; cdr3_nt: TGCGCCAGCAGCTCGCAGGGTGCTACGGGCATGAACACTGAAGCTTTCTTT; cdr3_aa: CASSSQGATGMNTEAFF
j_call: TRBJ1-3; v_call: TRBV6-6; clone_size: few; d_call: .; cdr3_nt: TGTGCCAGCAGTTACTTCCGGGACACCATATATTTT; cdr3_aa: CASSYFRDTIYF
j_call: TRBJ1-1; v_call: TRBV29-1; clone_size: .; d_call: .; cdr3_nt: TGCAGCGTTTATGCTTCCTTCCCAGGGGCTTTCTTT; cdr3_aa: CSVYASFPGAFF
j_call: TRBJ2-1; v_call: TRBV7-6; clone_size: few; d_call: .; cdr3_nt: TGTGCCAGCAGCTTAGCGCTATTATGGCGGGATGGAAATGAGCAGTTCTTC; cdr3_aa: CASSLALLWRDGNEQFF
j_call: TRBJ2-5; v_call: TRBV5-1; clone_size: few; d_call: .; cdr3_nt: TGCGCCAGCAGCTTGAGGCAGAAAGAGACCCAGTACTTC; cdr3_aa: CASSLRQKETQYF
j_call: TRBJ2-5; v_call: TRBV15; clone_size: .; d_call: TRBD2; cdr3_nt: TGTGCCACCGCGGGAGCGGTCGAGACCCAGTACTTC; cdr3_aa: CATAGAVETQYF
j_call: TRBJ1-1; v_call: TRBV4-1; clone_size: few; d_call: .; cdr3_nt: TGCGCCAGCAGCCAAGCCCAGACGGTCCGGCGGGTAACTGAAGCTTTCTTT; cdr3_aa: CASSQAQTVRRVTEAFF
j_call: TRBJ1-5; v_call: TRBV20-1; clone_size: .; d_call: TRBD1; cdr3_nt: TGCAGTGCTAGAGTTCGCAGTCGGGACAGGGTTTTGAGCAATCAGCCCCAGCATTTT; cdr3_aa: CSARVRSRDRVLSNQPQHF
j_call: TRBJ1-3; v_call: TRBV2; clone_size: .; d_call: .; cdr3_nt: TGTGCCAGCGGTGGGAGGGCACAACTCTCTGGAAACACCATATATTTT; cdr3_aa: CASGGRAQLSGNTIYF
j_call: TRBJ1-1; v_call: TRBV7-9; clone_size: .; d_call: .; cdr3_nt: TGTGACAGCAGCTTAGCAGACAGACCGAACACTGAAGCTTTCTTT; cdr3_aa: CDSSLADRPNTEAFF
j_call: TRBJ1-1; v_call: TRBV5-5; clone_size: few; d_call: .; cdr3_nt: TGTGCCAGCAGCTCCCCCGGACGGGGAGCTTTCTTT; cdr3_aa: CASSSPGRGAFF
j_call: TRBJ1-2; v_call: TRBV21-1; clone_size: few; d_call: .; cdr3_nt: TGTGCCAGCAGCAAAGCCCCAGGATTTGGGGGGCAGCTTGCCGGCTACACCTTC; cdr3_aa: CASSKAPGFGGQLAGYTF
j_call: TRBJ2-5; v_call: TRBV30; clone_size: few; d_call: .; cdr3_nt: TGTGCCTGGAGTGTGGCGTCGAAGGGGACCCAGTACTTC; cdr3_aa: CAWSVASKGTQYF
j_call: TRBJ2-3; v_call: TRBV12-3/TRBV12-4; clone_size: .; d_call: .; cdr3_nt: TGTGCCAGCAGTATGGCAGATACGCAGTATTTT; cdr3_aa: CASSMADTQYF
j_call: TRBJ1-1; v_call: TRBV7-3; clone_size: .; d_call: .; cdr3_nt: TGTGCCAGCAGCTTAAGGGGTAGGGCGAACACTGAAGCTTTCTTT; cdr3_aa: CASSLRGRANTEAFF
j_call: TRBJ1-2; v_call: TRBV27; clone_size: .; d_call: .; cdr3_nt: TGTGCCAGCAGTTTGTACGGGAATACTTACGGGAGTTATGGCTACACCTTC; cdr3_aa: CASSLYGNTYGSYGYTF
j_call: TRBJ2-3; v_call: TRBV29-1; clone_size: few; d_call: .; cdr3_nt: TGCAGCGTTGAGGGTTTGGGTAGTACAGATACGCAGTATTTT; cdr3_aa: CSVEGLGSTDTQYF
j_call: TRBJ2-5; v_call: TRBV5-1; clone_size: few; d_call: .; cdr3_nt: TGCGCCAGCAGCTTGGTTAGTGGACATCCACCTCCGGAGACCCAGTACTTC; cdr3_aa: CASSLVSGHPPPETQYF
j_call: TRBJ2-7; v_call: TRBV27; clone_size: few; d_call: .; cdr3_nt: TGTGCCAGCAGTCCAAGGCGGACAGTAACCTACGAGCAGTACTTC; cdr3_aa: CASSPRRTVTYEQYF
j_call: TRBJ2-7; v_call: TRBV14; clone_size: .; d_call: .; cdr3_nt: TGTGCCAGCAGCCAAGGTGGTCTTCTTAACTACGAGCAGTACTTC; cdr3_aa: CASSQGGLLNYEQYF
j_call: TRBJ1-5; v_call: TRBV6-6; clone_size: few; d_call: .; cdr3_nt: TGTGCCAGCAGTTACCCCGGACAGAATCAGCCCCAGCATTTT; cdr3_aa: CASSYPGQNQPQHF
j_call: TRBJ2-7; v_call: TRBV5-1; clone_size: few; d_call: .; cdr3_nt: TGCGCCAGCAGCTTGGAGGCTGCCTCCTACGAGCAGTACTTC; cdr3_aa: CASSLEAASYEQYF
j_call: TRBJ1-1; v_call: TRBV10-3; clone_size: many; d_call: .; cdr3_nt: TGTGCCATCAGGGACAGTATGAACACTGAAGCTTTCTTT; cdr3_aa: CAIRDSMNTEAFF
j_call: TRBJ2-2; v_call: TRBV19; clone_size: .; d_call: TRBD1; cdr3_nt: TGTGCCAGTGCCCAAGACAGGGGAGCCGGGGAGCTGTTTTTT; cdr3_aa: CASAQDRGAGELFF
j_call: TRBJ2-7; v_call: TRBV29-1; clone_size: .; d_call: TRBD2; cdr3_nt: TGCAGCGTTGAGTTGGGGATTGGGGCTAGCGGGGGGATGCCCTACGAGCAGTACTTC; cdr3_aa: CSVELGIGASGGMPYEQYF
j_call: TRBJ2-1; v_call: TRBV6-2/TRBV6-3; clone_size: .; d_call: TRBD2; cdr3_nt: TGTGCCAGCAGTCCCAGCGGGAGGGCCGTAAATGAGCAGTTCTTC; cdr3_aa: CASSPSGRAVNEQFF
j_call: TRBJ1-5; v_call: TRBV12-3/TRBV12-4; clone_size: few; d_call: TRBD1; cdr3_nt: TGTGCCAGCACCTTTGGGACAGGGCGTCATCAGCCCCAGCATTTT; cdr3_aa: CASTFGTGRHQPQHF
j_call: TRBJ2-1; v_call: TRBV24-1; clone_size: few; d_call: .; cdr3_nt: TGTGCCACCAGTGATTCAGGGAGAGCGAGCTCCTACAATGAGCAGTTCTTC; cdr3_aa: CATSDSGRASSYNEQFF
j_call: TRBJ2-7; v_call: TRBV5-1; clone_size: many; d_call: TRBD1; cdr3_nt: TGCGCCAGCAGCTCGCCGGGACAGGGAACCTACGAGCAGTACTTC; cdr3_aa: CASSSPGQGTYEQYF
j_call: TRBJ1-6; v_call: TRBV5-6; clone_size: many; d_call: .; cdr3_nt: TGTGCCAGCAGCTTGGGACAGGCTAATAATTCACCCCTCCACTTT; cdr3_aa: CASSLGQANNSPLHF
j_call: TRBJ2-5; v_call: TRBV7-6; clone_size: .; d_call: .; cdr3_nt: TGTGCCAGCAGCCCCGCGCCGGGGTCGAAGACCCAGTACTTC; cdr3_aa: CASSPAPGSKTQYF
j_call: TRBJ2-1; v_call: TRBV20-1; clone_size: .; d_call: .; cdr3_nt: TGCAGTGCTAGCCCTAGCAGGAATGAGCAGTTCTTC; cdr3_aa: CSASPSRNEQFF
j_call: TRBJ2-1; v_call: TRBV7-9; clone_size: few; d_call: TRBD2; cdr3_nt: TGTGCCAGCAGCTTAGCGTCTAGCGGGAGAGTCTATGAGCAGTTCTTC; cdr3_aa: CASSLASSGRVYEQFF